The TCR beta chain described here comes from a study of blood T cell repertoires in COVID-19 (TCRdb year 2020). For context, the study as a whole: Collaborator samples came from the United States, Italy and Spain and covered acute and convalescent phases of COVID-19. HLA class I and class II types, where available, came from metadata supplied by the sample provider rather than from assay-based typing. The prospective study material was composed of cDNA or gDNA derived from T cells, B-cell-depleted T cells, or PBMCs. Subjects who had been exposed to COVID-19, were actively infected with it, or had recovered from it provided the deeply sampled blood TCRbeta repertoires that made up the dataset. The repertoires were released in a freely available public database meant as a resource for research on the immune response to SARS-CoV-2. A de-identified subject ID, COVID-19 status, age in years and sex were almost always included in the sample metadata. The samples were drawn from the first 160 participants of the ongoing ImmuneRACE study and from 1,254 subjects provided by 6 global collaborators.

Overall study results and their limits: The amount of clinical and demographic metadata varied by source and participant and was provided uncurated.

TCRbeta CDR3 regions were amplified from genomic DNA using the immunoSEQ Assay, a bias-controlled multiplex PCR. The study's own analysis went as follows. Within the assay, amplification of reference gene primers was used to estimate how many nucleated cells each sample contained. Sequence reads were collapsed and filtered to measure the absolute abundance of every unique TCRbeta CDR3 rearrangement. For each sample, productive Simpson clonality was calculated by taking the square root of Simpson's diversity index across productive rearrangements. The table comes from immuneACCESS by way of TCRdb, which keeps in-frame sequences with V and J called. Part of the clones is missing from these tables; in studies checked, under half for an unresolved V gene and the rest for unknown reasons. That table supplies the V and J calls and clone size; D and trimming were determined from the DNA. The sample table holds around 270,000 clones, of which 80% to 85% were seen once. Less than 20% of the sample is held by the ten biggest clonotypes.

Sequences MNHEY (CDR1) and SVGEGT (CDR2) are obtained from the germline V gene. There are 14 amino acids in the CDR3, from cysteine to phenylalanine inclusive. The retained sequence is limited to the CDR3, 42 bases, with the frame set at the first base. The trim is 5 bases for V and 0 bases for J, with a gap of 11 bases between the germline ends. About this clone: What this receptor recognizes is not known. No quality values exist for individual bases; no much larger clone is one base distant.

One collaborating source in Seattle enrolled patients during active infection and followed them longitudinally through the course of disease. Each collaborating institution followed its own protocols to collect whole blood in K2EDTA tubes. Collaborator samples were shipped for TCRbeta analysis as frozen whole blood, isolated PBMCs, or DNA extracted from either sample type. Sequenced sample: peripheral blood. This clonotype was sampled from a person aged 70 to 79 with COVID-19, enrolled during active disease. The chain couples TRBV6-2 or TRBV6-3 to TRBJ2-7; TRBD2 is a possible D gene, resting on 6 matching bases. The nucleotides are TGTGCCAGCAGTCGCGGGGAAAGCTCCTACGAGCAGTACTTC. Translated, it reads CASSRGESSYEQYF.